These 24 T cell receptor beta chains were all obtained from the same sample, sequenced in a study of blood T cells in healthy people across ages. Through a sample-barcoded 5' primer and a J-beta primer mix, a second PCR was run for roughly 6 to 11 cycles. TCRdb reanalysed the 5' RACE reads using MiXCR and keeps one entry per CDR3 protein. The sample lists hundreds of thousands of distinct CDR3 sequences, more than 40% seen once, with around 20% in the top ten. Sequencing input: blood. Every receptor here comes from a woman between 55 and 75 years old in good health.

This clonotype was picked up a small number of times. The chain joins TRBV7-3 to TRBJ2-1; 10 nucleotides align to TRBD2. The germline V gene encodes CDR1 SGHTA and CDR2 FQGTGA. The V segment lost 5 bases and the J segment 4 bases; nucleotides outside the gene matches: 8. The CDR3 contains 16 residues. DNA of the CDR3: TGTGCCAGCAGCCGGGTCCCTAGCGGGGGATACAATGAGCAGTTCTTC. This gives the protein CASSRVPSGGYNEQFF.

This clonotype occurred once. The V call is TRBV20-1, the J call TRBJ1-5; D might be TRBD1 (5 bases). V was pared by 4 bases and J by 4 bases, with 11 bases between. CDR1 is DFQATT, CDR2 SNEGSKA, per germline (reference sequence). The CDR3 sequence is 13 residues long. The CDR3 nucleotides read TGCAGTGCTAAAAACCAGGGAAATCAGCCCCAGCATTTT. It codes for CSAKNQGNQPQHF.

This clonotype was seen only a few times. The chain employs TRBV6-2 or TRBV6-3 and TRBJ2-1; TRBD2 is a possible D gene (6 bases). The germline V and J ends were trimmed by 6 bases and 8 bases, with 29 bases remaining between them. The CDR3 length is 18 residues. The germline V gene encodes CDR1 MNHEY and CDR2 SVGEGT. CDR3 DNA: TGTGCCAGCAGCACACAACGTAGAAGGGCCGGGGGAGTGGATGAGCAGTTCTTC. It translates to CASSTQRRRAGGVDEQFF.

The CDR3 DNA follows: TGTGCCAGCAGCCCGCCACAGTCGGCCATATATGGCTACACCTTC. Translating gives CASSPPQSAIYGYTF. The chain carries TRBV5-6 and TRBJ1-2; D gene ambiguous. The CDR3 contains 15 residues. Trimming pared 4 bases from V and 5 bases from J, leaving 18 bases between. Germline values: CDR1 SGHDT, CDR2 YYEEEE.

This chain connects TRBV12-3 or TRBV12-4 to TRBJ2-7, with a weak D call TRBD2 (6 bases). This CDR3 is 13 amino acids long. Between the trimmed V and J ends, which lost 4 bases and 5 bases, there was a span of 12 bases. In DNA form, the CDR3 reads TGTGCCAGCAGTTCGGGACTGAACCACGAGCAGTACTTC. It encodes CASSSGLNHEQYF.

The genes are TRBV2 and TRBJ2-5; D is perhaps TRBD2 (7 bases). The CDR3 extends over 13 amino acids. V dropped 8 bases and J dropped 1 base, with 11 bases sitting between them. Germline V CDR1 and CDR2: SNHLY, FYNNEI. The CDR3 sequence: CASGAGAQETQYF. DNA for the CDR3: TGTGCCAGCGGTGCGGGGGCCCAAGAGACCCAGTACTTC.

The chain's CDR3 is CASSLDAWGQLRYGYTF. DNA of the CDR3: TGTGCCAGCAGCTTAGACGCCTGGGGACAGCTTCGCTATGGCTACACCTTC. The rearrangement uses TRBV7-9 and TRBJ1-2; 7 bases are a match to TRBD1. In germline, CDR1 is SEHNR, CDR2 FQNEAQ (reference sequence). The CDR3 runs 17 residues. The J segment lost 4 bases and the V segment lost 1 base, leaving 12 bases of the junction unmatched. Supplemented by reference TRBV7-9 and TRBJ1-2, the full variable domain reads DTGVSQNPRHKITKRGQNVTFRCDPISEHNRLYWYRQTLGQGPEFLTYFQNEAQLEKSRLLSDRFSAERPKGSFSTLEIQRTEQGDSAMYLCASSLDAWGQLRYGYTFGSGTRLTVV.

The rearrangement joins TRBV7-2 to TRBJ2-7; D is unclear. Deletions cut 7 bases from V and 3 bases from J, with 10 bases between. Germline V gene data show CDR1 as SGHTA and CDR2 as FQGNSA. The CDR3 is 12 residues long. The CDR3 DNA reads TGTGCCAGCACCAACCCACTCTACGAGCAGTACTTC. It codes for CASTNPLYEQYF.

The J gene is TRBJ2-7, the V gene TRBV25-1; 7 bases line up with TRBD1. The CDR3 totals 17 residues. Unmatched junction bases numbered 16, after V lost 1 base and J lost 7 bases. The germline CDR1 and CDR2 sequences are MGHDK and SYGVNS. The CDR3 DNA is TGTGCCAGCAGTGAATTTAACGCCCGGACAGGTCCGGGTGAGCAGTACTTC. It yields the protein CASSEFNARTGPGEQYF.

A few counts support this clonotype. DNA of the CDR3: TGTGCCAGTAGTATGGGTCGACCCGAAGAGACCCAGTACTTC. Its protein is CASSMGRPEETQYF. The chain recombines TRBV19 with TRBJ2-5, with unresolved D. Deletions cut 3 bases from V and 3 bases from J, with 11 bases between. CDR1 LNHDA and CDR2 SQIVND come from the germline V gene (reference sequence). This CDR3 has 14 residues.

This clonotype was recorded at least ten times. The J gene is TRBJ2-3, the V gene TRBV3-1; either TRBD1 or TRBD2 may supply D (5 bases each). The CDR3 is 15 residues long. V was clipped by 3 bases and J by 2 bases, with 12 bases between them. Looked up from germline, CDR1 is LGHDT and CDR2 is YNNKEL (reference sequence). As DNA, the CDR3 is TGTGCCAGCAGCCAGATCGGGACCTCCACAGATACGCAGTATTTT. Amino acids: CASSQIGTSTDTQYF.

This clonotype has only a few counts. The chain recombines TRBV6-5 with TRBJ2-1; tentative D call: TRBD2 (6 bases). Germline V gives CDR1 MNHEY, CDR2 SVGAGI. The ends were cut back, 6 bases at V and 10 bases at J, with 13 bases in the middle. The CDR3 length is 12 residues. CDR3 amino acids: CASRQLAGEQFF. CDR3 sequence (DNA): TGTGCCAGCAGGCAACTAGCTGGCGAGCAGTTCTTC.

This rearrangement joins TRBV7-4 to TRBJ1-4; 10 positions agree with TRBD1. The junction had 11 bases not matched to a gene; V was cut back by 6 bases and J by 4 bases. The germline V gene has CDR1 SGHVT and CDR2 SQSDAQ. The CDR3 is made up of 17 amino acids. The CDR3 loop reads CASRPPDRGLINEKLFF. The DNA of the CDR3 is TGTGCCAGCAGGCCGCCCGACAGGGGGCTGATTAATGAAAAACTGTTTTTT.

This clonotype was detected a few times. The chain links TRBV6-1 to TRBJ2-7; 13 positions agree with TRBD2. Germline assignment: CDR1 MNHNS and CDR2 SASEGT. The CDR3 sequence is 15 residues long. The V gene end was trimmed by 3 bases and the J gene end by 10 bases; junction bases not matched to a gene: 9. The CDR3 here is CASSDQWTSGRTQYF. DNA for the CDR3: TGTGCCAGCAGTGACCAATGGACTAGCGGGAGAACACAGTACTTC.

This sequence joins TRBV5-1 and TRBJ2-3; 7 positions agree with TRBD1. V gave up 4 bases and J gave up 0 bases; unmatched junction bases: 5. The CDR3 runs to 15 residues. Germline CDR1 reads SGHRS; CDR2 reads YFSETQ. CDR3 loop: CASSRDRASTDTQYF. In nucleotides, the CDR3 is TGCGCCAGCAGCCGAGACAGGGCCAGCACAGATACGCAGTATTTT.

The V call is TRBV7-2, the J call TRBJ1-5, with D maybe TRBD1 (5 bases). Germline CDR1 and CDR2: SGHTA and FQGNSA. There are 16 residues in the CDR3. Trimming shortened V by 3 bases and J by 6 bases, and 18 bases separated the two germline ends. The DNA of the CDR3 is TGTGCCAGCAGCTTTTCTCCACCTAGGCAGGGTCAGCCCCAGCATTTT. Protein sequence: CASSFSPPRQGQPQHF.

The table lists this clonotype with a few counts. The chain employs TRBV6-2 or TRBV6-3 and TRBJ1-2, with 11 bases fitting TRBD1. The CDR3 is made up of 15 amino acids. Looked up from germline, CDR1 is MNHEY and CDR2 is SVGEGT. The trim removed 6 bases at V and 6 bases at J, leaving 9 bases unmatched. CDR3 region: CASRDGTGGRNGYTF. The CDR3, as DNA: TGTGCCAGCAGGGACGGGACAGGGGGTCGGAATGGCTACACCTTC.

CDR3 coding DNA: TGTGCCAGCAGTTTGCGGACAAGAATGGATGCCGGGGAGCTGTTTTTT. This gives the protein CASSLRTRMDAGELFF. This sequence joins TRBV28 and TRBJ2-2; a possible D gene is TRBD1 (5 bases). CDR3 length: 16 residues. Germline V gene sequence: CDR1 MDHEN, CDR2 SYDVKM. V lost 3 bases and J 6 bases, leaving 17 bases between the germline ends. The complete variable domain, with remaining parts taken from reference TRBV28 and TRBJ2-2, reads DVKVTQSSRYLVKRTGEKVFLECVQDMDHENMFWYRQDPGLGLRLIYFSYDVKMKEKGDIPEGYSVSREKKERFSLILESASTNQTSMYLCASSLRTRMDAGELFFGEGSRLTVL.

The gene calls are TRBV5-1 and TRBJ2-7; 12 bases line up with TRBD2. Germline V CDR1 and CDR2: SGHRS, YFSETQ. The CDR3 runs to 16 residues. V lost 4 bases, J lost 7 bases, and 12 bases stayed unmatched. The CDR3, as DNA: TGCGCCAGCAGCCCAGGACTAGCGGGACTATACAATGAGCAGTACTTC. This translates into CASSPGLAGLYNEQYF.

This clonotype was counted at least ten times. This rearrangement joins TRBV6-2 or TRBV6-3 to TRBJ2-5; D remains ambiguous. Trimming removed 7 bases from V and 3 bases from J, with 12 bases in between. Per germline, CDR1 MNHEY and CDR2 SVGEGT. The CDR3 is made up of 13 amino acids. Written as DNA, the CDR3 is TGTGCCAGCACCCCCTACGTGGAAGAGACCCAGTACTTC. It specifies CASTPYVEETQYF.

The V gene is TRBV10-3, the J gene TRBJ1-1; D perhaps matches TRBD1 (5 bases). Trimming shortened V by 9 bases and J by 0 bases, and 11 bases separated the two germline ends. The germline gives CDR1 ENHRY, CDR2 SYGVKD. This CDR3 region has 13 residues. The CDR3 loop is CAINQGMNTEAFF. In nucleotides, the CDR3 is TGTGCCATAAATCAGGGTATGAACACTGAAGCTTTCTTT.

Comment on this clonotype: This may come from a read error, since a much larger clone is one base off. The chain combines TRBV5-1 with TRBJ2-1; TRBD2 might be the D (6 bases). The CDR3 contains 15 residues. Germline assignment: CDR1 SGHRS and CDR2 YFSETQ. For the CDR3, the DNA is TGCGCCGGCAGATCCGACCTAGCGACCTACAATGAGCAGTTCTTC. It specifies CAGRSDLATYNEQFF.

The rearrangement links TRBV4-2 to TRBJ1-4, with D perhaps TRBD1 (5 bases). Trimming took 3 bases from V and 6 from J, leaving 14 bases between them. Germline CDR1 is LGHNA and CDR2 is YNFKEQ. The CDR3 spans 15 residues. CDR3 nucleotide sequence: TGTGCCAGCAGCCAGGATACCGGGACGGATGAAAAACTGTTTTTT. Translated, it gives CASSQDTGTDEKLFF.

A few counts support this clonotype. The chain recombines TRBV6-5 with TRBJ2-7; 10 positions match TRBD2. The length of the CDR3 is 16 residues. Germline loops: CDR1 MNHEY, CDR2 SVGAGI. The V and J ends lost 2 bases and 2 bases, in that order; junction bases with no gene match: 6. CDR3 region: CASSYQGGTSAYEQYF. The CDR3 nucleotides are TGTGCCAGCAGTTACCAAGGCGGGACTAGCGCCTACGAGCAGTACTTC.